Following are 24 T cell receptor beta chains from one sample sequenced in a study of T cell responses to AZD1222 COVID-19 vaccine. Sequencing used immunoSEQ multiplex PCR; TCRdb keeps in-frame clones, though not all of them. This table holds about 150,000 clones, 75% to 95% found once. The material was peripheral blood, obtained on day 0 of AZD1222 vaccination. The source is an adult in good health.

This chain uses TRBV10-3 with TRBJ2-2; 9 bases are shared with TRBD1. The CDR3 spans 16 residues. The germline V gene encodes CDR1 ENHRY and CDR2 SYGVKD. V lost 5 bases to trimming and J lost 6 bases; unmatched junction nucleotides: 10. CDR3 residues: CAISSRDRVAAGELFF. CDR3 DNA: TGTGCCATCAGTTCCCGGGACAGGGTTGCGGCCGGGGAGCTGTTTTTT.

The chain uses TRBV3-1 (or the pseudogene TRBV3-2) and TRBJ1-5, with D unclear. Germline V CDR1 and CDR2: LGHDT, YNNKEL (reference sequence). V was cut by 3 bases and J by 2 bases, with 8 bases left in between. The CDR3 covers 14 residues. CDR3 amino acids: CASSQGDGNQPQHF. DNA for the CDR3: TGTGCCAGCAGCCAGGGTGACGGCAATCAGCCCCAGCATTTT.

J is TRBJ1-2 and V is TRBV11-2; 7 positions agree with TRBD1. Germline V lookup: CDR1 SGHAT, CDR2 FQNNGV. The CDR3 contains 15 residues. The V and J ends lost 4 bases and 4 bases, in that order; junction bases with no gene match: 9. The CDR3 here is CASSSSDRLLYGYTF. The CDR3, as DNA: TGTGCCAGCAGCTCATCGGACAGGCTCCTCTATGGCTACACCTTC.

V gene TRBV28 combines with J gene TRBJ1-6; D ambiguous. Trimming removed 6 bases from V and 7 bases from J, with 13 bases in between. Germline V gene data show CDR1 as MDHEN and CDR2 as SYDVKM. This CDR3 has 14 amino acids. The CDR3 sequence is CASRAVRRNSPLHF. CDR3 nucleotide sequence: TGTGCCAGCAGGGCAGTCCGAAGGAATTCACCCCTCCACTTT. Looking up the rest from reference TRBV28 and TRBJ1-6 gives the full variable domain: DVKVTQSSRYLVKRTGEKVFLECVQDMDHENMFWYRQDPGLGLRLIYFSYDVKMKEKGDIPEGYSVSREKKERFSLILESASTNQTSMYLCASRAVRRNSPLHFGNGTRLTVT.

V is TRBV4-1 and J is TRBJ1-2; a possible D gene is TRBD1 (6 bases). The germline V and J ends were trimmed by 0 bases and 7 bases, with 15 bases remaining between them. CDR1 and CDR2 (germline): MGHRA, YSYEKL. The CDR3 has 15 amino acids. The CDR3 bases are TGCGCCAGCAGCCAAGATCGTGGGGGGCTTGGTGGCTACACCTTC. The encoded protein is CASSQDRGGLGGYTF.

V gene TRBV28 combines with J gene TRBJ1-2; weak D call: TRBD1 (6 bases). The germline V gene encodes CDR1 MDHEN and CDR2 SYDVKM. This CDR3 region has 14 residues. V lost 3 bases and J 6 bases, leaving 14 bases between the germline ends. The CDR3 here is CASSFQGQFNGYTF. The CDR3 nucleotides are TGTGCCAGCAGTTTCCAAGGACAGTTCAATGGCTACACCTTC.

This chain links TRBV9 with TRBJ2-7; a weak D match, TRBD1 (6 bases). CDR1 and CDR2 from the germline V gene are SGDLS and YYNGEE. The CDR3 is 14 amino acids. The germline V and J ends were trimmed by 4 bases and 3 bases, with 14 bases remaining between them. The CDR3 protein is CASSPIQGIYEQYF. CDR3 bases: TGTGCCAGCAGCCCCATACAGGGAATCTACGAGCAGTACTTC.

In DNA form, the CDR3 reads TGCGCCAGCAGCTTGGACACCGGGACAGGGAAAAGCTACACCTTC. Encoded protein: CASSLDTGTGKSYTF. The J gene is TRBJ1-2, the V gene TRBV5-1, with 9 bases that match TRBD1. Germline V gene lookup returns CDR1 SGHRS and CDR2 YFSETQ. Unmatched junction bases numbered 9, after V lost 0 bases and J lost 9 bases. The length of the CDR3 is 15 residues.

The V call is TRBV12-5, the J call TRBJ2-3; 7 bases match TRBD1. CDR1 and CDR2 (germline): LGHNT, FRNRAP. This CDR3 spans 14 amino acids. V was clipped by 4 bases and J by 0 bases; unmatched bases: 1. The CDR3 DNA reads TGTGCTAGTGGTTGGGGACAGAGCACAGATACGCAGTATTTT. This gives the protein CASGWGQSTDTQYF.

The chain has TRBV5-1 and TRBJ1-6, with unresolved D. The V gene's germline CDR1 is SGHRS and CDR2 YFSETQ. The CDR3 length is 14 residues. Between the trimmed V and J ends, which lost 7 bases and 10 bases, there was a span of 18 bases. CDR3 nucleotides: TGCGCCAGCCGGGCGATGGAGTTTGGGTCACCCCTCCACTTT. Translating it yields CASRAMEFGSPLHF.

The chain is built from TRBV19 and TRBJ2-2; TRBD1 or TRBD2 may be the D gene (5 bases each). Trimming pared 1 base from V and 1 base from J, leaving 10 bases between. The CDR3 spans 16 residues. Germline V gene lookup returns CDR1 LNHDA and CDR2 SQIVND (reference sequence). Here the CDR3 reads CASSIVGDLNTGELFF. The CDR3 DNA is TGTGCCAGTAGTATAGTGGGGGATCTGAACACCGGGGAGCTGTTTTTT.

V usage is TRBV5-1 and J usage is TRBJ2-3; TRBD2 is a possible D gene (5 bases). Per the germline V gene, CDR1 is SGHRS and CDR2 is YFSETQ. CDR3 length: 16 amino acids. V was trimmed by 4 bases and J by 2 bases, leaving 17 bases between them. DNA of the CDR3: TGCGCCAGCAGCCCCGGACGGGGTGCGAACACAGATACGCAGTATTTT. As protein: CASSPGRGANTDTQYF.

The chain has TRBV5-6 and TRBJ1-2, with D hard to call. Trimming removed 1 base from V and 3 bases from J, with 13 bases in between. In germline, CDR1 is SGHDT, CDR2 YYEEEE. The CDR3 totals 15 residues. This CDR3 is CASSLSGWSDYGYTF. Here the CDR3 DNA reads TGTGCCAGCAGCTTGTCTGGATGGAGCGACTATGGCTACACCTTC.

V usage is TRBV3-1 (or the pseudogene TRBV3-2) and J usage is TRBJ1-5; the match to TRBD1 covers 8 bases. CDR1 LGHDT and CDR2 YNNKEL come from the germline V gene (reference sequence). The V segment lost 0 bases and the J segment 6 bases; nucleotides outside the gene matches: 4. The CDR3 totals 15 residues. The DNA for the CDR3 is TGTGCCAGCAGCCAAGATAACACAGGGGGTCAGCCCCAGCATTTT. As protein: CASSQDNTGGQPQHF.

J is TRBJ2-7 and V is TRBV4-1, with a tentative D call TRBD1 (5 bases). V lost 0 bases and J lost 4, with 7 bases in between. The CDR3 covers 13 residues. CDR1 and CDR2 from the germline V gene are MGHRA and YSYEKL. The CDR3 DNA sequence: TGCGCCAGCAGCCAAGACAGGGCTTACGAGCAGTACTTC. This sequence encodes CASSQDRAYEQYF.

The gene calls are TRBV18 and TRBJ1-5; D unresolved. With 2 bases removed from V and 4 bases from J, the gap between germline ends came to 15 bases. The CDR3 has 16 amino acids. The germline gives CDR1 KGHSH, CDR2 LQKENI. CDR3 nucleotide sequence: TGTGCCAGCTCACCAACCCCAGCCATCGGGAATCAGCCCCAGCATTTT. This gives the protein CASSPTPAIGNQPQHF.

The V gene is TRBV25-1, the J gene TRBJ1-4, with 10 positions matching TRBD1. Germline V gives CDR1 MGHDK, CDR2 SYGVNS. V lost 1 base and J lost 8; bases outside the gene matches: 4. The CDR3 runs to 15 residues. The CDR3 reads CASSESLGQGEKLFF. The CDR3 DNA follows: TGTGCCAGCAGTGAATCCCTGGGACAGGGGGAAAAACTGTTTTTT.

The CDR3 reads CASSLVGNTGELFF. The CDR3 DNA is TGTGCCAGCAGCTTAGTAGGCAACACCGGGGAGCTGTTTTTT. The chain links TRBV7-2 to TRBJ2-2; D uncertain. V was trimmed by 1 base and J by 2 bases, leaving 5 bases between them. CDR1 and CDR2 from the germline V gene are SGHTA and FQGNSA. The CDR3 loop spans 14 amino acids.

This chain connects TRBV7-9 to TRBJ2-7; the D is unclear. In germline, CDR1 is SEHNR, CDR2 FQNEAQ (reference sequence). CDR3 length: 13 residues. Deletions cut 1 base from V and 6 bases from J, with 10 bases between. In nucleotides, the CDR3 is TGTGCCAGCAGCTTAGTGAGAGTGTCCGAGCAGTACTTC. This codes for CASSLVRVSEQYF. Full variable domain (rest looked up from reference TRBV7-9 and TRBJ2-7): DTGVSQNPRHKITKRGQNVTFRCDPISEHNRLYWYRQTLGQGPEFLTYFQNEAQLEKSRLLSDRFSAERPKGSFSTLEIQRTEQGDSAMYLCASSLVRVSEQYFGPGTRLTVT.

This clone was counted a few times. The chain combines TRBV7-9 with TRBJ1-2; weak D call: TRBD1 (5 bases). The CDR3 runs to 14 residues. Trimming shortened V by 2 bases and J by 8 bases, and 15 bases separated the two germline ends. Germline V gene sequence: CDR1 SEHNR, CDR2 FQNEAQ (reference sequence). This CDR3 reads CASSLWGPKAGYTF. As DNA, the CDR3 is TGTGCCAGCAGCTTATGGGGCCCCAAGGCAGGCTACACCTTC.

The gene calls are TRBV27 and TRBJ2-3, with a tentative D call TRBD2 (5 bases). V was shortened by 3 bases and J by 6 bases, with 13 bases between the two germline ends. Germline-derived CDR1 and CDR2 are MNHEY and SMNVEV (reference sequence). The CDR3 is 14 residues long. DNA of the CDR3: TGTGCCAGCAGTTTGCATCGGGAATCGGATACGCAGTATTTT. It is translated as CASSLHRESDTQYF.

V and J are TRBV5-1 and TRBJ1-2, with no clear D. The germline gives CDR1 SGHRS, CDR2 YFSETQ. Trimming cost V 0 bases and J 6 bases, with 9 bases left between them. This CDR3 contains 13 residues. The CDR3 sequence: CASSLAVQDGYTF. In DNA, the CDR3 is TGCGCCAGCAGCTTGGCGGTCCAAGATGGCTACACCTTC.

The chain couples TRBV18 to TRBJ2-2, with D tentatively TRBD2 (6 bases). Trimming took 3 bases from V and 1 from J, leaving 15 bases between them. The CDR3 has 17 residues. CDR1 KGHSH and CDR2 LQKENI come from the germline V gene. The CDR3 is CASSPLEGYLNTGELFF. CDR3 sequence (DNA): TGTGCCAGCTCACCTCTGGAGGGGTACTTGAACACCGGGGAGCTGTTTTTT.

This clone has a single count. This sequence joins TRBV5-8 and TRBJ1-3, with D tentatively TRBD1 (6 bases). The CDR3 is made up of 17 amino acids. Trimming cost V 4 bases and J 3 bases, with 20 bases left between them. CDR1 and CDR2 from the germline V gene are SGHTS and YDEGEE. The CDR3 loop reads CASSEGSTGPSGNTIYF. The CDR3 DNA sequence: TGTGCCAGCAGCGAAGGATCGACAGGCCCGAGTGGAAACACCATATATTTT.